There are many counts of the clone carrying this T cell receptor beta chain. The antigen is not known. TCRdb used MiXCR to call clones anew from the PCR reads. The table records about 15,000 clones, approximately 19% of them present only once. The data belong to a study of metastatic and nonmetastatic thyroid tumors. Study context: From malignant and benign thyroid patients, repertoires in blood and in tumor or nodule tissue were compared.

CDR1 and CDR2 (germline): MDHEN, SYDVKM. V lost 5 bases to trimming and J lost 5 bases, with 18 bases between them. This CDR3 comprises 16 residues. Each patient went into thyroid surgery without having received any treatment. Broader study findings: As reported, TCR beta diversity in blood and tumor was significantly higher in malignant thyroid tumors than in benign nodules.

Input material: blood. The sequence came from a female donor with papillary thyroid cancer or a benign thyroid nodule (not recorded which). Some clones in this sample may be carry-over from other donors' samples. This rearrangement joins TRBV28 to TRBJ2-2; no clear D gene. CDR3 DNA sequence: TGTGCCAGCAGTCTCCCCCTCGGTTCTAAGACCGGGGAGCTGTTTTTT. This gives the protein CASSLPLGSKTGELFF.